The rows below give T cell receptor beta chains drawn from one sample of a study of shared clonotypes between healthy human individuals. Libraries were prepared by immunoSEQ multiplex PCR; TCRdb keeps only in-frame clonotypes and omits some of them. The sample yields 1.6 million or so clones, approximately 98.5% seen once. Sequencing used naive CD4+ T cells sorted from blood. The source is a man between 25 and 39 years old in good health. Both conserved end residues are part of each CDR3. D genes are given only for firm matches. Clone size, where shown, is once, few, many, or a class for clones that have expanded.

J: TRBJ2-7
size: .
D: .
V: TRBV7-5
length: 19
CDR3: CARSFSFCGSASFPYEQYF
DNA: TGTGCCAGAAGCTTTAGCTTCTGCGGGAGTGCTTCGTTCCCCTACGAGCAGTACTTC

J: TRBJ2-7
size: .
D: .
V: TRBV2
length: 13
CDR3: CASNRQSSYEQYF
DNA: TGTGCCAGCAACCGACAGAGCTCCTACGAGCAGTACTTC

J: TRBJ2-2
size: .
D: .
V: TRBV7-2
length: 15
CDR3: CASSLALGSTGELFF
DNA: TGTGCCAGCAGCTTAGCCCTGGGGAGCACCGGGGAGCTGTTTTTT

J: TRBJ1-2
size: .
D: .
V: TRBV11-2
length: 18
CDR3: CASSLVRDGPRINYGYTF
DNA: TGTGCCAGCAGCTTAGTTAGGGATGGGCCCCGGATTAACTATGGCTACACCTTC

J: TRBJ2-6
size: .
D: .
V: TRBV4-1
length: 19
CDR3: CASSQDGEDVVSGANVLTF
DNA: TGCGCCAGCAGCCAAGACGGTGAGGATGTCGTCTCTGGGGCCAACGTCCTGACTTTC

J: TRBJ2-5
size: .
D: .
V: TRBV5-4
length: 14
CDR3: CASSLDQVGETQYF
DNA: TGTGCCAGCAGCTTGGATCAGGTGGGGGAGACCCAGTACTTC

J: TRBJ2-1
size: .
D: .
V: TRBV7-9
length: 17
CDR3: CASSLFSREQGIHEQFF
DNA: TGTGCCAGCAGCTTATTTTCTCGGGAACAGGGTATCCATGAGCAGTTCTTC

J: TRBJ2-1
size: .
D: TRBD2
V: TRBV11-3
length: 19
CDR3: CASSQGGASGFSSYNEQFF
DNA: TGTGCCAGCAGCCAAGGGGGAGCTAGCGGGTTTAGCTCCTACAATGAGCAGTTCTTC

J: TRBJ1-1
size: .
D: TRBD1
V: TRBV10-3
length: 13
CDR3: CAIRTGVNTEAFF
DNA: TGTGCCATCAGAACAGGGGTGAACACTGAAGCTTTCTTT

J: TRBJ2-7
size: .
D: .
V: TRBV11-2
length: 14
CDR3: CASSLDRISYEQYF
DNA: TGTGCCAGCAGCTTGGACAGAATATCCTACGAGCAGTACTTC

J: TRBJ1-4
size: .
D: TRBD1
V: TRBV15
length: 15
CDR3: CATSRGDREREKLFF
DNA: TGTGCCACCAGCAGAGGGGACAGGGAACGGGAAAAACTGTTTTTT

J: TRBJ1-1
size: .
D: TRBD1
V: TRBV7-8
length: 15
CDR3: CASSSRDSGLGGAFF
DNA: TGTGCCAGCAGCAGCCGGGACAGTGGCCTCGGGGGAGCTTTCTTT

J: TRBJ2-1
size: .
D: .
V: TRBV9
length: 15
CDR3: CASSVGETMYNEQFF
DNA: TGTGCCAGCAGCGTAGGTGAGACCATGTACAATGAGCAGTTCTTC

J: TRBJ2-5
size: .
D: TRBD1
V: TRBV7-9
length: 16
CDR3: CASSQRTGTGVETQYF
DNA: TGTGCCAGCAGCCAGAGAACCGGGACAGGGGTAGAGACCCAGTACTTC

J: TRBJ1-5
size: .
D: TRBD1
V: TRBV19
length: 16
CDR3: CASSIRTGSSNQPQHF
DNA: TGTGCCAGTAGTATCAGGACAGGTAGTAGCAATCAGCCCCAGCATTTT

J: TRBJ2-7
size: .
D: TRBD1
V: TRBV6-6
length: 14
CDR3: CASRTGTGTYEQYF
DNA: TGTGCCAGCAGGACCGGGACAGGGACCTACGAGCAGTACTTC

J: TRBJ2-3
size: .
D: .
V: TRBV29-1
length: 13
CDR3: CSVDLPNEDTQYF
DNA: TGCAGCGTTGACCTTCCCAATGAGGATACGCAGTATTTT

J: TRBJ2-5
size: .
D: .
V: TRBV18
length: 11
CDR3: CASSPKETQYF
DNA: TGTGCCAGCTCTCCTAAAGAGACCCAGTACTTC

J: TRBJ2-3
size: .
D: .
V: TRBV5-1
length: 14
CDR3: CASSPEARTDTQYF
DNA: TGCGCCAGCAGCCCGGAGGCGCGGACAGATACGCAGTATTTT

J: TRBJ2-1
size: .
D: TRBD2
V: TRBV27
length: 15
CDR3: CASSAIAGSYNEQFF
DNA: TGTGCCAGCAGTGCTATAGCGGGAAGCTACAATGAGCAGTTCTTC

J: TRBJ2-2
size: .
D: TRBD1
V: TRBV19
length: 17
CDR3: CASRDRGWEANTGELFF
DNA: TGTGCCAGCCGGGACAGGGGCTGGGAAGCGAACACCGGGGAGCTGTTTTTT

J: TRBJ1-4
size: .
D: TRBD1
V: TRBV9
length: 17
CDR3: CASSALSDRPGGEKLFF
DNA: TGTGCCAGCAGCGCCCTTAGTGACAGGCCAGGGGGTGAAAAACTGTTTTTT

J: TRBJ2-3
size: .
D: .
V: TRBV28
length: 13
CDR3: CASSFRITDTQYF
DNA: TGTGCCAGCAGTTTCAGGATCACAGATACGCAGTATTTT

J: TRBJ2-1
size: .
D: TRBD2
V: TRBV7-9
length: 13
CDR3: CASSLSGRIEQFF
DNA: TGTGCCAGCAGCTTAAGCGGGAGAATTGAGCAGTTCTTC

J: TRBJ1-4
size: .
D: TRBD1
V: TRBV15
length: 15
CDR3: CATSWGGQGSEKLFF
DNA: TGTGCCACCAGTTGGGGGGGACAGGGTAGTGAAAAACTGTTTTTT

J: TRBJ1-1
size: .
D: TRBD1
V: TRBV7-9
length: 14
CDR3: CASSRDRMNTEAFF
DNA: TGTGCCAGCAGCCGGGACAGAATGAACACTGAAGCTTTCTTT

J: TRBJ2-3
size: .
D: .
V: TRBV30
length: 11
CDR3: CAWSSTDTQYF
DNA: TGTGCCTGGAGTTCCACAGATACGCAGTATTTT

J: TRBJ2-7
size: .
D: .
V: TRBV9
length: 14
CDR3: CASSLPGPGNEQYF
DNA: TGTGCCAGCAGCCTCCCAGGGCCCGGAAACGAGCAGTACTTC

J: TRBJ2-1
size: .
D: .
V: TRBV9
length: 16
CDR3: CASSVAWDPAFGEQFF
DNA: TGTGCCAGCAGCGTCGCCTGGGACCCAGCATTCGGTGAGCAGTTCTTC

J: TRBJ2-7
size: .
D: .
V: TRBV28
length: 14
CDR3: CASLAQGTFYEQYF
DNA: TGTGCCAGTCTGGCCCAAGGGACTTTCTACGAGCAGTACTTC

J: TRBJ2-1
size: .
D: TRBD2
V: TRBV7-2
length: 15
CDR3: CASSWLAGVYNEQFF
DNA: TGTGCCAGCAGCTGGCTAGCGGGAGTTTACAATGAGCAGTTCTTC

J: TRBJ2-2
size: once
D: .
V: TRBV5-6
length: 15
CDR3: CASTPGDFGTGELFF
DNA: TGTGCCAGCACCCCAGGAGACTTCGGGACCGGGGAGCTGTTTTTT

J: TRBJ2-3
size: .
D: .
V: TRBV9
length: 17
CDR3: CASSVGFLERSTDTQYF
DNA: TGTGCCAGCAGCGTAGGTTTCCTCGAGCGGAGCACAGATACGCAGTATTTT

J: TRBJ2-7
size: once
D: TRBD2
V: TRBV7-6
length: 17
CDR3: CASSLAPPSGFTYEQYF
DNA: TGTGCCAGCAGCTTAGCACCTCCTAGCGGATTTACCTACGAGCAGTACTTC

J: TRBJ2-3
size: .
D: .
V: TRBV11-3
length: 12
CDR3: CASSSEADTQYF
DNA: TGTGCCAGCAGCTCGGAGGCAGATACGCAGTATTTT

J: TRBJ2-1
size: .
D: TRBD2
V: TRBV7-2
length: 14
CDR3: CASSSSGTYNEQFF
DNA: TGTGCCAGCAGTAGTAGCGGGACCTACAATGAGCAGTTCTTC

J: TRBJ2-7
size: once
D: TRBD2
V: TRBV4-1
length: 15
CDR3: CASSQELAGSYEQYF
DNA: TGCGCCAGCAGCCAAGAACTAGCGGGCTCCTACGAGCAGTACTTC

J: TRBJ1-4
size: .
D: .
V: TRBV19
length: 16
CDR3: CASGGRRSSTNEKLFF
DNA: TGTGCCAGTGGGGGCAGGAGATCTTCAACTAATGAAAAACTGTTTTTT

J: TRBJ1-2
size: .
D: .
V: TRBV6-1
length: 11
CDR3: CASTQVALWAF
DNA: TGTGCCAGCACGCAGGTTGCCTTATGGGCCTTC

J: TRBJ2-2
size: .
D: .
V: TRBV7-9
length: 12
CDR3: CASSSLGGELFF
DNA: TGTGCTTCAAGTTCGTTAGGAGGGGAGCTGTTTTTT

J: TRBJ2-7
size: .
D: .
V: TRBV6-6
length: 11
CDR3: CASSSTYEQYF
DNA: TGTGCCAGCAGCTCCACCTACGAGCAGTACTTC

J: TRBJ2-3
size: once
D: .
V: TRBV5-1
length: 15
CDR3: CASSLAWASTDTQYF
DNA: TGCGCCAGCAGCTTGGCCTGGGCGTCCACAGATACGCAGTATTTT

J: TRBJ1-5
size: .
D: .
V: TRBV13
length: 13
CDR3: CASSPDPNQPQHF
DNA: TGTGCCAGCAGCCCCGATCCGAATCAGCCCCAGCATTTT

J: TRBJ2-7
size: .
D: .
V: TRBV6-1
length: 10
CDR3: CASRTYEQYF
DNA: TGTGCCAGTAGAACTTACGAGCAGTACTTC

J: TRBJ2-1
size: .
D: TRBD1
V: TRBV30
length: 17
CDR3: CAWSVPWQGASYNEQFF
DNA: TGTGCCTGGAGTGTACCTTGGCAGGGGGCCTCCTACAATGAGCAGTTCTTC

J: TRBJ2-2
size: .
D: .
V: TRBV28
length: 14
CDR3: CASKQIGGTGELFF
DNA: TGTGCCAGCAAGCAGATTGGGGGCACCGGGGAGCTGTTTTTT

J: TRBJ2-3
size: .
D: TRBD2
V: TRBV29-1
length: 15
CDR3: CSVESPGGNTDTQYF
DNA: TGCAGCGTTGAATCCCCGGGGGGAAACACAGATACGCAGTATTTT